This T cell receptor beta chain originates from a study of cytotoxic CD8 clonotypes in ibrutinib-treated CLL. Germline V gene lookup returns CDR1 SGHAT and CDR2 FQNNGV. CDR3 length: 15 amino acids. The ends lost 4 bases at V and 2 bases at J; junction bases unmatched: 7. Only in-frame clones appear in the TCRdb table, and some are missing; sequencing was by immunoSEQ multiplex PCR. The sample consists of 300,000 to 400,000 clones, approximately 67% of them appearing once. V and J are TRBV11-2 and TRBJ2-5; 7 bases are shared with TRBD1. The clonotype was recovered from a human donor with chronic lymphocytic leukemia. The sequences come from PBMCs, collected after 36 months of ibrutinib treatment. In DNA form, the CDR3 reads TGTGCCAGCAGCTATAGGACAGGTTCACAAGAGACCCAGTACTTC. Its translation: CASSYRTGSQETQYF.